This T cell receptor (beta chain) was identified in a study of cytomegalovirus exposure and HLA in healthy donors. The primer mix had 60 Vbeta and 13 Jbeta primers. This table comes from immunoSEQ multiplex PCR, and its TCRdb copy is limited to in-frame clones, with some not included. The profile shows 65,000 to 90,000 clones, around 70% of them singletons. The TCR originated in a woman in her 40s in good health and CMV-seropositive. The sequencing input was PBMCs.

CDR3 region: CASSLTGSTDTQYF. CDR3 in DNA: TGCGCCAGCAGCTTGACAGGGAGCACAGATACGCAGTATTTT. This chain uses TRBV5-1 with TRBJ2-3; a possible D gene is TRBD1 (6 bases). Germline V gives CDR1 SGHRS, CDR2 YFSETQ. The CDR3 is made up of 14 amino acids. V lost 1 base and J 0 bases, leaving 6 bases between the germline ends.